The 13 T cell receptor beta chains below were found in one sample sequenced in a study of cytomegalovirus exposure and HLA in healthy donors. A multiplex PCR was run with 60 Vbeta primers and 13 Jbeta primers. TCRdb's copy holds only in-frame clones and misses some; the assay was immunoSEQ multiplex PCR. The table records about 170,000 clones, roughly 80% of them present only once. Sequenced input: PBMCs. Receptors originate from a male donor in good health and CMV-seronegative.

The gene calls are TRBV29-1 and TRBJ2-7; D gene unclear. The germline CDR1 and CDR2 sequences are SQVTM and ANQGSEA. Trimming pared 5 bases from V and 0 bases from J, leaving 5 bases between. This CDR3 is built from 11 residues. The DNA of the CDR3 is TGCAGCGTTAGAGCCTCCTACGAGCAGTACTTC. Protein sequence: CSVRASYEQYF.

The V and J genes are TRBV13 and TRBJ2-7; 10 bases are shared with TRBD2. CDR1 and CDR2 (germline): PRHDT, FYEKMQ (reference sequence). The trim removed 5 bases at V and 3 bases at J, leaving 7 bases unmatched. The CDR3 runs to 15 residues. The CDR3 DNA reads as TGTGCCAGCAGCCGAGGGGCTAGCGGGGGCTACGAGCAGTACTTC. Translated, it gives CASSRGASGGYEQYF.

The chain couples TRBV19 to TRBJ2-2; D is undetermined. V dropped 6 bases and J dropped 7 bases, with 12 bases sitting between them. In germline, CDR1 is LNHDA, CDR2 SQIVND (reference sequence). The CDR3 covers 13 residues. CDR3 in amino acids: CASSPLDIGELFF. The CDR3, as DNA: TGTGCCAGTAGCCCATTAGATATCGGGGAGCTGTTTTTT.

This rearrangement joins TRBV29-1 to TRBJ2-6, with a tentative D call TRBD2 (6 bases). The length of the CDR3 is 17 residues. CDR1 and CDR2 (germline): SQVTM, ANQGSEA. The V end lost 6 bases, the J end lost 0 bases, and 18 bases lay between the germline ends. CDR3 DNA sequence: TGCAGCGTACCAGCGGGTATGCTCCTCTCTGGGGCCAACGTCCTGACTTTC. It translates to CSVPAGMLLSGANVLTF.

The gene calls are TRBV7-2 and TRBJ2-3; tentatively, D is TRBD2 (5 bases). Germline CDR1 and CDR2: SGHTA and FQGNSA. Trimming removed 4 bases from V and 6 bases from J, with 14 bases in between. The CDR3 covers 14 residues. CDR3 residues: CASSSSPRVDTQYF. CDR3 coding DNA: TGTGCCAGCAGCTCTAGCCCCCGGGTGGATACGCAGTATTTT.

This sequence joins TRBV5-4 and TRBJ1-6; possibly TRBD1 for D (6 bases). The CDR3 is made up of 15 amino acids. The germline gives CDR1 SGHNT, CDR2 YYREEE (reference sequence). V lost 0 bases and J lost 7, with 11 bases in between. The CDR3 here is CASSLGDTWNSPLHF. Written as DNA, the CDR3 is TGTGCCAGCAGCTTGGGGGACACGTGGAATTCACCCCTCCACTTT.

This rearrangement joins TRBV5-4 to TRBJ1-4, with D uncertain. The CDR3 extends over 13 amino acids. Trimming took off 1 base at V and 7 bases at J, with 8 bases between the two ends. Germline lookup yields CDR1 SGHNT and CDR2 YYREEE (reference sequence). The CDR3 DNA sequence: TGTGCCAGCAGCTTGTACAGCACTGAAAAACTGTTTTTT. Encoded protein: CASSLYSTEKLFF.

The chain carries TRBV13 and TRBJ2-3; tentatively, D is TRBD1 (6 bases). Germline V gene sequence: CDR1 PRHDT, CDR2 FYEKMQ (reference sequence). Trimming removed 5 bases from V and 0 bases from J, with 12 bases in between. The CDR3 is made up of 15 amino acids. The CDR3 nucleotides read TGTGCCAGCAGCGCCTTCAGGGGAAGCACAGATACGCAGTATTTT. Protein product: CASSAFRGSTDTQYF.

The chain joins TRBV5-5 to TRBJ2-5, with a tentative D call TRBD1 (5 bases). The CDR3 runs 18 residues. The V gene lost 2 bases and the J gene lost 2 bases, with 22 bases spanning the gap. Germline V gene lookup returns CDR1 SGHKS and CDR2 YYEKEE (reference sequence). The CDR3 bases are TGTGCCAGCAGCTTCCGTTGGGGCGGTGGGAATCAACAAGAGACCCAGTACTTC. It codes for CASSFRWGGGNQQETQYF.

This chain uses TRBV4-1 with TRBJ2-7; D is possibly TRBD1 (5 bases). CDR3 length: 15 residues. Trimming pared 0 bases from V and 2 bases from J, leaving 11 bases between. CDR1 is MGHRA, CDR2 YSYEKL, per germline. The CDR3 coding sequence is TGCGCCAGCAGCCAAGAGCCCAGGGAAGCCTACGAGCAGTACTTC. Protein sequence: CASSQEPREAYEQYF.

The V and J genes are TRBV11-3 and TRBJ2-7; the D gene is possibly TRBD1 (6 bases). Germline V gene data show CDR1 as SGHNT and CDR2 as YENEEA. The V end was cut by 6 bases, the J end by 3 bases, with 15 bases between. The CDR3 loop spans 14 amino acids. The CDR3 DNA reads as TGTGCCAGCAGGCGTCGCCCGGACAGCTACGAGCAGTACTTC. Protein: CASRRRPDSYEQYF. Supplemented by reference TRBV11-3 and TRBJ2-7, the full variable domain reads EAGVVQSPRYKIIEKKQPVAFWCNPISGHNTLYWYLQNLGQGPELLIRYENEEAVDDSQLPKDRFSAERLKGVDSTLKIQPAELGDSAVYLCASRRRPDSYEQYFGPGTRLTVT.

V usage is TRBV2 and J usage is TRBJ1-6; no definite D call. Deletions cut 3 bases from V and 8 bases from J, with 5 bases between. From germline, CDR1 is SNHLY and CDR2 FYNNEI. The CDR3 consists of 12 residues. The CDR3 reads CASSDLYSPLHF. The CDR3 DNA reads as TGTGCCAGCAGTGATCTTTATTCACCCCTCCACTTT.

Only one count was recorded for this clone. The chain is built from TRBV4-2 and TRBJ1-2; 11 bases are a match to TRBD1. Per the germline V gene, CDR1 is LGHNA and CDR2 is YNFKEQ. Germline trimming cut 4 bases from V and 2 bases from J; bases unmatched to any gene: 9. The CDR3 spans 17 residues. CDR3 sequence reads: CASSPSGWDRGNYGYTF. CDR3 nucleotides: TGTGCCAGCAGCCCGTCCGGGTGGGACAGGGGGAACTATGGCTACACCTTC.